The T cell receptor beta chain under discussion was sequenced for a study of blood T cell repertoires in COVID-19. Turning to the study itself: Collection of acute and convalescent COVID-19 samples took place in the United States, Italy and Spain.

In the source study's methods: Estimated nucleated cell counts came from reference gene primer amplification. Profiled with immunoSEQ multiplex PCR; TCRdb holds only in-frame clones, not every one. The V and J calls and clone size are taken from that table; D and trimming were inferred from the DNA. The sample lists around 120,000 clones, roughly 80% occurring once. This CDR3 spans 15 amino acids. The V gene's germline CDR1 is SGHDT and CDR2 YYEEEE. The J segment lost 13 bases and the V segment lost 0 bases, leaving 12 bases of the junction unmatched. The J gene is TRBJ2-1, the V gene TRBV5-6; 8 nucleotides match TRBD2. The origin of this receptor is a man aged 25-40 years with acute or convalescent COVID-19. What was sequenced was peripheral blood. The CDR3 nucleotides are TGTGCCAGCAGCTTGGTTAGCGGGACAATTGGCACTCAGTTCTTC. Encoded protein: CASSLVSGTIGTQFF.